What follows are 8 T cell receptor beta chains derived from one specimen sequenced in a study of T cell repertoires in cytomegalovirus infection. MiXCR, run by TCRdb on the reads, gives a single entry per CDR3 protein. The sample carries more than 250,000 distinct CDR3 sequences, approximately 25% recorded once. Antigen specificity for these receptors is unknown. Material: cultured PBMCs, obtained from culture after CMV antigen stimulation. The receptors originated from a human donor in good health (CMV status not recorded). Some clones in this sample may be carry-over from other donors' samples.

This clonotype appeared many times. The chain couples TRBV7-2 to TRBJ1-4; D remains ambiguous. Per the germline V gene, CDR1 is SGHTA and CDR2 is FQGNSA. Trimming pared 0 bases from V and 5 bases from J, leaving 10 bases between. The CDR3 totals 15 residues. The CDR3 DNA reads as TGTGCCAGCAGCTTAGCGTCCGGAGTGAATGAAAAACTGTTTTTT. Protein: CASSLASGVNEKLFF. The full variable domain, completed using reference TRBV7-2 and TRBJ1-4, is GAGVSQSPSNKVTEKGKDVELRCDPISGHTALYWYRQSLGQGLEFLIYFQGNSAPDKSGLPSDRFSAERTGGSVSTLTIQRTQQEDSAVYLCASSLASGVNEKLFFGSGTQLSVL.

J is TRBJ1-2 and V is TRBV28; D ambiguous. Trimming cost V 10 bases and J 8 bases, with 20 bases left between them. Germline V CDR1 and CDR2: MDHEN, SYDVKM. CDR3 size: 13 residues. The CDR3 sequence is CATYLDGIVGYTF. CDR3 bases: TGTGCCACCTATCTGGACGGTATTGTGGGCTACACCTTC.

The chain links TRBV2 to TRBJ2-5, with a possible D match to TRBD1 (6 bases). The V gene lost 7 bases and the J gene lost 2 bases, with 11 bases spanning the gap. Germline-derived CDR1 and CDR2 are SNHLY and FYNNEI. This CDR3 has 13 amino acids. The CDR3 loop reads CASTIGQQETQYF. CDR3 DNA sequence: TGTGCCAGCACTATCGGACAGCAAGAGACCCAGTACTTC.

This clonotype was recorded at least ten times. The gene calls are TRBV7-8 and TRBJ1-3; D perhaps matches TRBD1 (6 bases). Germline loops: CDR1 SGHVS, CDR2 FQNEAQ. The V end was cut by 4 bases, the J end by 3 bases, with 16 bases between. This CDR3 contains 16 residues. The DNA for the CDR3 is TGTGCCAGCAGCTCTAAGGCAGGGGCGGGTGGAAACACCATATATTTT. Residues: CASSSKAGAGGNTIYF.

The V and J genes are TRBV28 and TRBJ2-2; D might be TRBD2 (5 bases). The CDR3 length is 14 residues. Per germline, CDR1 MDHEN and CDR2 SYDVKM. V was shortened by 6 bases and J by 6 bases, with 14 bases between the two germline ends. CDR3 DNA sequence: TGTGCCAGCAGCCCTGCGGGTGGCTCCGGGGAGCTGTTTTTT. It is translated as CASSPAGGSGELFF. Drawing the rest from reference TRBV28 and TRBJ2-2, the complete variable domain is DVKVTQSSRYLVKRTGEKVFLECVQDMDHENMFWYRQDPGLGLRLIYFSYDVKMKEKGDIPEGYSVSREKKERFSLILESASTNQTSMYLCASSPAGGSGELFFGEGSRLTVL.

This clonotype was counted many times. The V call is TRBV7-2, the J call TRBJ2-7; possible D gene TRBD2, 5 bases. The V end was cut by 5 bases, the J end by 1 base, with 9 bases between. Germline values: CDR1 SGHTA, CDR2 FQGNSA. This CDR3 region has 13 residues. This CDR3 reads CASSLSGSYEQYV. The DNA of the CDR3 is TGTGCCAGCAGCCTATCGGGATCCTACGAGCAGTACGTC.

This sequence joins TRBV18 and TRBJ1-4; 9 bases align to TRBD1. CDR3 length equals 15 residues. Looked up from germline, CDR1 is KGHSH and CDR2 is LQKENI. V was clipped by 3 bases and J by 6 bases; unmatched bases: 5. CDR3: CASSPTGGKDEKLFF. In nucleotides, the CDR3 is TGTGCCAGCTCACCTACAGGGGGCAAGGATGAAAAACTGTTTTTT.

The chain carries TRBV11-3 and TRBJ1-3; D is unclear. Germline V gene lookup returns CDR1 SGHNT and CDR2 YENEEA. V was trimmed by 5 bases and J by 0 bases, leaving 17 bases between them. The CDR3 runs 17 residues. CDR3 loop: CASSRAAWESSGNTIYF. Written as DNA, the CDR3 is TGTGCCAGCAGCCGAGCGGCGTGGGAGAGCTCTGGAAACACCATATATTTT.